This T cell receptor (beta chain) was sequenced during a study of blood T cell repertoires in COVID-19. Looking at the study overall: The United States, Italy and Spain supplied acute and convalescent COVID-19 samples. T cells, B-cell-depleted T cells, or PBMCs provided the cDNA or gDNA that served as material.

Repertoires were generated with immunoSEQ multiplex PCR, while TCRdb's copy carries only in-frame clones and drops some. The sample carries under 200,000 clones, around four fifths recorded once. This clone was counted a single time. V shed 0 bases and J shed 9 bases, with 16 bases lying between them. The CDR3 consists of 15 residues. The V gene's germline CDR1 is SGHRS and CDR2 YFSETQ. Sequencing was performed on peripheral blood. The receptor was isolated from a woman aged 25 to 39 with acute or convalescent COVID-19. This rearrangement joins TRBV5-1 to TRBJ2-1, with a tentative D call TRBD1 (5 bases). The CDR3: CASSLAGKGHGEQFF. The CDR3 DNA follows: TGCGCCAGCAGCTTGGCCGGCAAGGGGCACGGTGAGCAGTTCTTC.